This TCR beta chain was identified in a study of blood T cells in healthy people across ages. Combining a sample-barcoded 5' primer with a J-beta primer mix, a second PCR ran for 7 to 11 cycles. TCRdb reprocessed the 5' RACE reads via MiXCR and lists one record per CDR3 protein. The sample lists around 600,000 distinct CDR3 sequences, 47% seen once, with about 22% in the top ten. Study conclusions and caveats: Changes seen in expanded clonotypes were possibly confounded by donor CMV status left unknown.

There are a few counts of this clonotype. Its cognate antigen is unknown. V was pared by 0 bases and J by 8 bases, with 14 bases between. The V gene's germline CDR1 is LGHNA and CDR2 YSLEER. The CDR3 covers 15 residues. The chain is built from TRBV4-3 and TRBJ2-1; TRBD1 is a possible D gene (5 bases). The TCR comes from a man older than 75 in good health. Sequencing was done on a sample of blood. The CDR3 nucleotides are TGCGCCAGCAGCCAAGAGACTCAAGGGGTGGATGAGCAGTTCTTC. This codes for CASSQETQGVDEQFF.